This entry is about one TCR beta chain. The antigen is unknown. The sample comes from a study of pediatric ulcerative colitis. Study-level points and caveats: All ulcerative colitis patients, but no controls, carried two rectal clonotypes.

This was a survey-level run. Repertoires were generated with immunoSEQ multiplex PCR, while TCRdb's copy carries only in-frame clones and drops some. The table has some 57,000 clones, around 86% seen once. V was cut by 4 bases and J by 3 bases, with 12 bases left in between. Germline CDR1 SQVTM, CDR2 ANQGSEA. The CDR3 covers 13 residues. Control subjects, colonoscoped for suspected IBD, had macroscopically and histologically normal endoscopy. V and J are TRBV29-1 and TRBJ2-5; D perhaps matches TRBD2 (5 bases). Sample: blood. The source of this sequence is a boy between 10 and 17 years old who was a control in a study of pediatric ulcerative colitis. The CDR3 here is CSVAPAVKETQYF. DNA for the CDR3: TGCAGCGTTGCTCCAGCGGTTAAAGAGACCCAGTACTTC.